The entry below describes one TCR beta chain. The clone's antigen remains unknown. The record has no base qualities; no much larger clone is one base away. V is trimmed back by 10 bases and J by 5 bases, and the junction contains 21 bases that no gene match accounts for. Based on the germline V gene (reference sequence), the CDR1 and CDR2 sequences are MNHEY and SMNVEV. Counted from cysteine to phenylalanine, this CDR3 has 18 amino acids. The kept DNA is CDR3 alone, 54 bases in frame from the first base. Libraries came from 5' RACE. This sample was sequenced with an Illumina HiSeq 2500. A second PCR of about 7 to 12 cycles was run with a J-beta primer mix and a sample-barcoded 5' primer. A unique molecular identifier was introduced onto each TCR beta cDNA molecule by a template-switch 5' adaptor carrying 12 random nucleotides. Each sample yielded at least 2.5 million CDR3-containing paired-end reads. All of the RNA was converted into first-strand cDNA using the Mint cDNA synthesis kit, with a TRBC-specific oligonucleotide serving as the primer. Following uracil-DNA glycosylase treatment, all cDNA underwent a first 18-cycle PCR with the universal primers M1SS and BC2_uni_R. Concerning the study's data processing: Each sample was normalized by randomly selecting 1 million high-quality reads, each carrying a distinct molecular identifier. Reads with shared molecular identifiers were discarded instead of being binned into consensus sequences. MiTCR, run with a Q25 quality threshold and the strictest error-elimination algorithm, handled CDR3 identification, clonotype clustering and error correction. Lower-bound total TCR beta diversity was estimated with a nonparametric unseen species model using Euler transformation. TCRdb trimmed public reads at Q25 via fastp, called clones via MiXCR and kept in-frame beta chains. Rows are combined by CDR3 protein, so each entry shows the most common genes and DNA. These V and J calls rely on TCRdb rather than the paper's analysis. Recorded for this sample are roughly 720,000 distinct CDR3 sequences; about 55% of them occurred a single time. The leading ten clones occupy around 41% of the sample.

Systemically healthy Caucasian individuals from Russia, approximately 39 in total and aged roughly 6 to 95 years, were included as donors. Around 9.7 milliliters of peripheral blood were collected from each donor into EDTA-treated Vacutainer tubes. Ficoll-Paque density-gradient centrifugation was used to isolate PBMCs, with at least 7 million per sample. Trizol reagent was used to extract total RNA from the PBMCs, yielding at least 6 micrograms per sample. Naive CD45RAhigh/CD27high T cell percentages were measured by flow cytometry on a PBMC aliquot from every donor. This record belongs to a study of blood T cells in healthy people across ages (dated by TCRdb to between 2015 and 2017). With respect to the entire study: In model experiments, roughly one uniquely barcoded TCR beta cDNA molecule per two T cells was captured by template switching. The donors were divided into four age groups: young (average roughly 17 years), middle-aged (approximately 42), aged (approximately 59) and long-lived (about 84). Age-related changes in TCR beta repertoire diversity were measured in the study by deep sequencing normalized with unique cDNA molecular identifiers. To avoid experimental bias, donors of different ages were randomly spread across the sequencing lanes. Two additional independent replicas of 1 million unique cDNA reads from the same blood draw were analyzed for two donors (one aged 18 to 29 and one aged 80 or older). The paper as a whole reports these results and caveats: Conclusive comparison of naive and antigen-experienced compartments was prevented by the profiling of bulk unsorted PBMCs. Because donor CMV infection status was unknown, age-related changes in expanded clonotypes were potentially confounded. There was a strong correlation between observed TCR beta diversity and the percentage of naive T cells measured by flow cytometry. Observed TCR beta diversity per million T cells fell roughly linearly with age, and a significant reduction was already apparent by age roughly 40. Estimates of total diversity based on one million sequenced T cells were regarded as lower bounds and as underestimates. The long-lived group showed more naive CD4+ T cells, fewer expanded clones and increased TCR diversity than the aged group, suggesting age selection.

The receptor chain draws on TRBV27 and TRBJ2-3; TRBD2 fits 10 bases in the junction. The clonotype comes from an elderly man in good health. Sequences were obtained from blood. In nucleotide form, the sequence is TGTGCCACCAAAAGCAACAGGGCTAGCGGGAGTTGGGTAGATACGCAGTATTTT. It translates to CATKSNRASGSWVDTQYF.